This entry lists 4 T cell receptor beta chains sequenced from one sample in a study of T cell responses to AZD1222 COVID-19 vaccine. Produced via immunoSEQ multiplex PCR; TCRdb's table is partial and in-frame only. The sample holds approximately 110,000 clones; 87% are singletons and the top ten take roughly 1.1%. The starting material was peripheral blood, obtained on day 0 of AZD1222 vaccination. The receptor set was obtained from an adult in good health.

The chain joins TRBV19 to TRBJ1-5, with D unclear. The CDR3 has 16 residues. From germline, CDR1 is LNHDA and CDR2 SQIVND (reference sequence). V gave up 1 base and J gave up 0 bases, with 10 bases separating them. The DNA of the CDR3 is TGTGCCAGTAGTATAGTGGGCAGCCTTAGCAATCAGCCCCAGCATTTT. Encoded protein: CASSIVGSLSNQPQHF. The full variable domain, with the rest looked up from reference TRBV19 and TRBJ1-5, is DGGITQSPKYLFRKEGQNVTLSCEQNLNHDAMYWYRQDPGQGLRLIYYSQIVNDFQKGDIAEGYSVSREKKESFPLTVTSAQKNPTAFYLCASSIVGSLSNQPQHFGDGTRLSIL.

The rearrangement joins TRBV6-5 to TRBJ2-7; 9 positions match TRBD1. Germline V gene sequence: CDR1 MNHEY, CDR2 SVGAGI. V lost 11 bases to trimming and J lost 1 base; unmatched junction nucleotides: 3. There are 12 residues in the CDR3. The CDR3 is CAGGQGSYEQYF. The CDR3 region has the DNA TGTGCCGGGGGACAGGGTTCCTACGAGCAGTACTTC.

CDR3 nucleotides: TGTGCCAGCAGCTTAGTGTTCGGACAGGTGGGTCAGCCCCAGCATTTT. Protein: CASSLVFGQVGQPQHF. This rearrangement joins TRBV11-2 to TRBJ1-5; 7 bases agree with TRBD1. J gave up 6 bases and V 1 base, and 9 bases lay outside the gene matches. Germline loops: CDR1 SGHAT, CDR2 FQNNGV. The CDR3 consists of 16 residues.

This CDR3 reads CASRAGPHQPQHF. CDR3 in DNA: TGTGCCAGTAGAGCAGGGCCCCATCAGCCCCAGCATTTT. This rearrangement joins TRBV19 to TRBJ1-5; D is perhaps TRBD1 (5 bases). Per the germline V gene, CDR1 is LNHDA and CDR2 is SQIVND (reference sequence). The CDR3 consists of 13 residues. Between the trimmed V and J ends, which lost 6 bases and 5 bases, there was a span of 11 bases.